Each of the 7 T cell receptor beta chains below was sequenced from the same sample in a study of cytomegalovirus exposure and HLA in healthy donors (dated 2017 in TCRdb). Libraries were prepared through the immunoSEQ multiplex PCR assay. The multiplex PCR relied on a mix of 60 forward primers for TCR Vbeta segments and 13 reverse primers for TCR Jbeta segments. TCRdb carries this immuneACCESS record with in-frame sequences only. Its versions omit some clonotypes, under half of them owing to an unresolved V gene in the studies checked, with the rest unexplained. The sample contains 130,000 to 150,000 clones, around two thirds of them found a single time. The ten most abundant clones make up 4.3% of the sample. Sequenced input: PBMCs. The receptors stem from a man between 18 and 29 years old in good health and CMV-seropositive.

This clone has more than one count but fewer than ten. The chain joins TRBV7-9 to TRBJ1-2; 10 bases align to TRBD1. The germline V gene has CDR1 SEHNR and CDR2 FQNEAQ (reference sequence). Trimming at V came to 5 bases and at J to 5 bases, leaving 11 bases not matched to a gene. This CDR3 is built from 16 residues. CDR3 loop: CASSPVTGTGVYGYTF. CDR3 DNA: TGTGCCAGCAGCCCCGTTACCGGGACAGGGGTTTATGGCTACACCTTC.

V and J are TRBV18 and TRBJ2-7, with D unclear. The CDR3 is 13 residues long. V shed 3 bases and J shed 0 bases, with 6 bases lying between them. Germline V CDR1 and CDR2: KGHSH, LQKENI. CDR3: CASSPVSSYEQYF. CDR3 in DNA: TGTGCCAGCTCACCGGTCAGCTCCTACGAGCAGTACTTC.

The chain recombines TRBV28 with TRBJ1-1, with D unresolved. Germline values: CDR1 MDHEN, CDR2 SYDVKM. This CDR3 spans 11 amino acids. The V gene lost 2 bases and the J gene lost 10 bases, with 8 bases spanning the gap. The CDR3 sequence is CASSLRRVAFF. CDR3 DNA: TGTGCCAGCAGTTTAAGGCGGGTAGCTTTCTTT.

V and J are TRBV5-1 and TRBJ2-1, with 7 bases fitting TRBD1. Germline CDR1 reads SGHRS; CDR2 reads YFSETQ. With V trimmed by 4 bases and J by 1 base, 8 bases remained unmatched. This CDR3 is built from 16 residues. CDR3 sequence: CASSGLPGQSYNEQFF. Here the CDR3 DNA reads TGCGCCAGCAGCGGCCTACCGGGACAGTCCTACAATGAGCAGTTCTTC. Based on the CDR3 plus reference TRBV5-1 and TRBJ2-1, the full variable domain is KAGVTQTPRYLIKTRGQQVTLSCSPISGHRSVSWYQQTPGQGLQFLFEYFSETQRNKGNFPGRFSGRQFSNSRSEMNVSTLELGDSALYLCASSGLPGQSYNEQFFGPGTRLTVL.

Concerning this clone itself: In the same sample, other DNA sequences code for this CDR3. V gene TRBV30 combines with J gene TRBJ1-5; TRBD1 agrees at 7 bases. With V trimmed by 0 bases and J by 0 bases, 11 bases remained unmatched. This CDR3 has 18 residues. Germline V lookup: CDR1 GTSNPN, CDR2 SVGIG (reference sequence). CDR3: CAWSVARTGRYSNQPQHF. The CDR3 nucleotides read TGTGCCTGGAGTGTAGCCCGGACAGGCCGTTATAGCAATCAGCCCCAGCATTTT.

Here the CDR3 reads CASSLSRGSGRYNEQFF. CDR3 bases: TGTGCCAGCAGTTTATCCCGTGGTAGCGGGAGATACAATGAGCAGTTCTTC. This chain joins TRBV27 and TRBJ2-1, with TRBD2 identical over 9 bases. The germline V gene has CDR1 MNHEY and CDR2 SMNVEV (reference sequence). CDR3 length: 17 amino acids. With V trimmed by 0 bases and J by 4 bases, 7 bases remained unmatched.

V gene TRBV29-1 combines with J gene TRBJ2-1, with a possible D match to TRBD1 (7 bases). This CDR3 has 14 amino acids. The V gene lost 5 bases and the J gene lost 4 bases, with 15 bases spanning the gap. Germline CDR1 and CDR2: SQVTM and ANQGSEA. The CDR3 is CSVRTRGEYNEQFF. For the CDR3, the DNA is TGCAGCGTTCGAACCAGGGGGGAGTACAATGAGCAGTTCTTC.